This T cell receptor beta chain was sequenced during a study of blood T cell dynamics during melanoma immunotherapy. This CDR3 comprises 17 residues. Germline CDR1 MDHEN, CDR2 SYDVKM. V gave up 5 bases and J gave up 7 bases; unmatched junction bases: 18. Profiling relied on immunoSEQ multiplex PCR, and the TCRdb table lists in-frame clones only, not all of them. The sample lists about 19,000 clones, 70% to 90% seen once, with 7.5% to 9.5% in the top ten. The sample's time point: week 3, after first cycle of checkpoint inhibitor. The rearrangement links TRBV28 to TRBJ2-7, with 9 nucleotides matching TRBD1. This receptor was taken from a human donor with melanoma. Sequencing was performed on blood, taken from a patient treated with checkpoint blockade. The CDR3: CASSGDLRTGDLGEQYF. CDR3 bases: TGTGCCAGCAGTGGAGACCTGAGGACAGGGGACCTGGGGGAGCAGTACTTC.